This is a list of T cell receptor beta chains from one sample in a study of shared clonotypes between healthy human individuals. Repertoires were generated with immunoSEQ multiplex PCR, while TCRdb's copy carries only in-frame clones and drops some. The sample contains about 2 million clones, less than 95% of which appear only once. The sample comprised naive CD8+ T cells sorted from blood. The origin of the receptors is a man younger than 35 in good health. The CDR3 runs from the conserved cysteine through the conserved F or W. A D gene is named only where the DNA matches it firmly. Size is omitted from some rows. Given values are once, few, many or a class for expanded clones.

>TRBJ1-3|TRBV5-1|-|-
TGCGCCAGCAGCTTGGCCGGAGGGGTAGGAAACACCATATATTTT
CASSLAGGVGNTIYF
>TRBJ1-4|TRBV4-1|-|-
TGCGCCAGCAGCCGGGACCCGAATGAAAAACTGTTTTTT
CASSRDPNEKLFF
>TRBJ1-4|TRBV7-6|TRBD1|-
TGTGCCAGCAGCGCGGGGACAGGTGAAGCAACTAATGAAAAACTGTTTTTT
CASSAGTGEATNEKLFF
>TRBJ2-7|TRBV15|TRBD1|-
TGTGCCACCAGCTGGGGACAGGGGTCCTACGAGCAGTACTTC
CATSWGQGSYEQYF
>TRBJ2-7|TRBV4-1|TRBD2|-
TGCGCCAGCAGCCATCCCGGGGGGGGCGCGAAGTACGAGCAGTACTTC
CASSHPGGGAKYEQYF
>TRBJ2-1|TRBV30|-|-
TGTGCCTGGAGTGGCCTGACTGACTACAATGAGCAGTTCTTC
CAWSGLTDYNEQFF
>TRBJ2-7|TRBV6-5|TRBD2|once
TGTGCCAGCAGTTACTCGGCTAGCGGGACGTTCTACGAGCAGTACTTC
CASSYSASGTFYEQYF
>TRBJ1-1|TRBV10-3|TRBD1|-
TGTGCCATCAGTGAGTCCAGGGGGCGCTGGGCTTTCTTT
CAISESRGRWAFF
>TRBJ2-3|TRBV11-2|-|-
TGTGCCAGCAGCTTAGTAATGTCAGATACGCAGTATTTT
CASSLVMSDTQYF
>TRBJ2-7|TRBV9|-|-
TGTGCCAGCAGCGCTAGGGAATACCCCTACGAGCAGTACTTC
CASSAREYPYEQYF